This T cell receptor (beta chain) was sequenced for a study of blood T cell repertoires in COVID-19 (dated by TCRdb to the early 2020s). The study in broad terms: The collaborator samples originated in the United States, Italy and Spain and spanned the acute and convalescent phases of COVID-19. The sample metadata nearly always contained a de-identified subject ID, COVID-19 status, age in years and sex. Where available, HLA class I and class II types were taken from metadata supplied by the sample provider and were not determined by assay-based typing. Samples were obtained from the ongoing ImmuneRACE study (first 160 participants) and from over a thousand subjects provided by 6 global collaborators. The material from the prospective study consisted of cDNA or gDNA derived from T cells, B-cell-depleted T cells, or PBMCs. The dataset comprised deeply sampled blood TCRbeta repertoires from subjects exposed to, actively infected with, or recovered from COVID-19. The repertoires were released in a freely available public database intended as a resource for research on the immune response to SARS-CoV-2.

V drops 2 bases and J drops 0 bases, leaving 8 bases in between. CDR1 and CDR2 (SEHNR, FQNEAQ) derive from the germline V gene (reference sequence). The CDR3 goes from the cysteine to the phenylalanine over 14 residues. This entry keeps only the CDR3 DNA: 42 bases, framed from base 1. Enrolling through a virtual design, the prospective study's participants ranged in age from roughly 18 to 90 years and lived across 20 to 30 United States geographic areas. To assign participants to cohorts, the prospective study relied on clinical history that participants themselves reported in a screening survey and a study questionnaire. Recovered participants in ImmuneRACE Cohort 3 were defined as having two consecutive negative NP/OP PCR tests, clearance from a healthcare professional, or resolution of symptoms. In the prospective study, whole blood, serum and a nasopharyngeal or oropharyngeal swab were collected from each participant by mobile phlebotomists. Prospective study participants could optionally give additional blood draws and questionnaires over a roughly two-month period. Prospective study blood samples were shipped either frozen or at room temperature before DNA extraction.

Study-wide findings and limitations: The amount of clinical and demographic metadata varied by source and participant and was provided uncurated.

The immunoSEQ Assay, a bias-controlled multiplex PCR, was used to amplify TCRbeta CDR3 regions from genomic DNA. As for how the authors treated the data: Within the assay, amplification of reference gene primers was used to estimate how many nucleated cells each sample contained. To quantify the absolute abundance of each unique TCRbeta CDR3 rearrangement, sequence reads were collapsed and filtered. Productive Simpson clonality was computed per sample as the square root of Simpson's diversity index over productive rearrangements. TCRdb obtained this table from immuneACCESS and retained in-frame rearrangements with V and J assigned. These tables miss some clones; where compared with another copy, unresolved V genes account for less than half of the shortfall, and the remainder is unexplained. The V and J calls and clone size are taken from that table; D and trimming were inferred from the DNA. Recorded for this sample are a few hundred thousand clones; around 83% of them occurred a single time. The top ten constitute about 5.4% of the sample.

In its sample, this clone was seen once. The specificity of this receptor is unknown. There are no base qualities to consult, and no much larger clone falls within one base. The source is a woman aged 45-60 years who had recovered from COVID-19. The sequencing input was PBMCs or T cells enriched from blood (not recorded which). The sequence is built from TRBV7-9 and TRBJ2-7, and TRBD1 may be the D gene, going by 6 matching bases. This receptor has the CDR3 CASSLTGHSYEQYF. The nucleotides are TGTGCCAGCAGCTTAACAGGGCACTCCTACGAGCAGTACTTC.